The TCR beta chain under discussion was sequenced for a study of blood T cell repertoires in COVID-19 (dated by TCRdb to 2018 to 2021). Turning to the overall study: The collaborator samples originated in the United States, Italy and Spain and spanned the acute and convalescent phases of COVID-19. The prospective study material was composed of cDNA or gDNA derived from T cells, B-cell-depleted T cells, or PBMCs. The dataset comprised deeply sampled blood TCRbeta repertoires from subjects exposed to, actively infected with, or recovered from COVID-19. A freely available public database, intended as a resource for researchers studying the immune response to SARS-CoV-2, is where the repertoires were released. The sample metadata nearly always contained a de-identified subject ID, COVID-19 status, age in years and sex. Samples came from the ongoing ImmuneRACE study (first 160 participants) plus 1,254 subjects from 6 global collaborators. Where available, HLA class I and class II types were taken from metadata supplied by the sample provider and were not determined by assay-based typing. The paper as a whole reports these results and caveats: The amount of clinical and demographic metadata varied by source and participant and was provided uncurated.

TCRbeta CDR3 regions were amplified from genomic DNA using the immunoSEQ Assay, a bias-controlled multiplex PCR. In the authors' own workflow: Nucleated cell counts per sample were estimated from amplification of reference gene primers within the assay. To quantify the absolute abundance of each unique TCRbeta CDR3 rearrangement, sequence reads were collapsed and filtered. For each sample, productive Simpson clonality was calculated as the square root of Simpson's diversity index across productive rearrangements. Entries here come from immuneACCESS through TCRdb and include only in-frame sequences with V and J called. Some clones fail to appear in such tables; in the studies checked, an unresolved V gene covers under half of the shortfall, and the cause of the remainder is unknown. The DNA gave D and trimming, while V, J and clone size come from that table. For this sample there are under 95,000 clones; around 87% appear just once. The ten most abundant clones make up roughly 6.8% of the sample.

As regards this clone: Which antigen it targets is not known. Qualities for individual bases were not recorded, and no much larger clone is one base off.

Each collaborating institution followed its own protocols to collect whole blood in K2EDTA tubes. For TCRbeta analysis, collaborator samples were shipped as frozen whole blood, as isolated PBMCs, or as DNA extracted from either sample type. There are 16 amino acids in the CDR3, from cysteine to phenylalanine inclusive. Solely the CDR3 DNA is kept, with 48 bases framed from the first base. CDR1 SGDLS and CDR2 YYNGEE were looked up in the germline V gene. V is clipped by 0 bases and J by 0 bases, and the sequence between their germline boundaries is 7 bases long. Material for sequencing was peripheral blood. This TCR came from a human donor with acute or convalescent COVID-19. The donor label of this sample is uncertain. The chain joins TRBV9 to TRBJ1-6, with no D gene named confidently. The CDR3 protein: CASSVGASSYNSPLHF. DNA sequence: TGTGCCAGCAGCGTAGGGGCCAGCTCCTATAATTCACCCCTCCACTTT.